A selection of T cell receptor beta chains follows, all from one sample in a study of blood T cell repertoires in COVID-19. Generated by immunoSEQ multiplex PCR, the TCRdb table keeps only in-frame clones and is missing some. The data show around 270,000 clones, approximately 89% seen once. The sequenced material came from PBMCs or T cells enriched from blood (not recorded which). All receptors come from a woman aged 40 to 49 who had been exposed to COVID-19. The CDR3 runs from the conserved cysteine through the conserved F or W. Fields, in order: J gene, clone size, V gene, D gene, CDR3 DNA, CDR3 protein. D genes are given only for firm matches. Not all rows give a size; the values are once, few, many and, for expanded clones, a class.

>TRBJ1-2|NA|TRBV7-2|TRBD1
TGTGCCAGCAGCTTACGGGGACAGCCAGCAAGACCTAACTATGGCTACACCTTC
CASSLRGQPARPNYGYTF
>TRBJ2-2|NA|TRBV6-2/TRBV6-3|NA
TGTGCCAGCAGCAGTTTGCCGCGGGGGCTCACCGGGGAGCTGTTTTTT
CASSSLPRGLTGELFF
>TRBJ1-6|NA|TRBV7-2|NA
TGTGCCAGCAGCCGCCCTAGTAATCTAAATTCACCCCTCCACTTT
CASSRPSNLNSPLHF
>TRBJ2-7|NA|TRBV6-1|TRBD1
TGTGCCAGCAGTGAAGGGCTGACAGGGGGAAGGGAGCAGTACTTC
CASSEGLTGGREQYF
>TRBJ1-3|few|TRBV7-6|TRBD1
TGTGCCAGCAGCCCACAGGGGGGCTCTGGAAACACCATATATTTT
CASSPQGGSGNTIYF
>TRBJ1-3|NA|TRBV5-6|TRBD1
TGTGCCAGCAGCTTGGGACAGGGAGGAGGAAACACCATATATTTT
CASSLGQGGGNTIYF
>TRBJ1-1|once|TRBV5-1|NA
TGCGCCAGCAGCTCGACAGCGCGAAAGGGGAACACTGAAGCTTTCTTT
CASSSTARKGNTEAFF
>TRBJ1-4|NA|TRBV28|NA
TGTGCAGTTGGGCAGAGTAATGAAAAACTGTTTTTT
CAVGQSNEKLFF
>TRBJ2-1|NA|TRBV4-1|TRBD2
TGCGCCAGCAGCAACACCCGCGGGGGGCCCAGTGAGCAGTTCTTC
CASSNTRGGPSEQFF
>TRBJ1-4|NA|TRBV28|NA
TGTGCCAGCAGTCATGGATCGCAGGGGGAAAAACTGTTTTTT
CASSHGSQGEKLFF
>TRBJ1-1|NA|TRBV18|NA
TGTGCCAGCTCACTCGAGGGGGACACTGAAGCTTTCTTT
CASSLEGDTEAFF
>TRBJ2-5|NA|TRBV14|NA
TGTGCCAGCAGCCAAGTTAGGACAGCCGTCCAAGAGACCCAGTACTTC
CASSQVRTAVQETQYF
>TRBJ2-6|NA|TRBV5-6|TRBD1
TGTGCCAGCAGCAAGGGACAGGGGGCAGCGAGAGGGGCCAACGTCCTGACTTTC
CASSKGQGAARGANVLTF
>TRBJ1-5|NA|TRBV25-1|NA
TGTGCCAGCAGTGATTTCCGGGGGGATAATCAGCCCCAGCATTTT
CASSDFRGDNQPQHF
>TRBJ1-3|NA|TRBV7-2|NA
TGTGCCAGCAGCACCCAGGCGGGTGCTGGAAACACCATATATTTT
CASSTQAGAGNTIYF
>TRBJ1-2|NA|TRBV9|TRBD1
TGTGCCAGCAGCCGACAGGGGCCTAACTATGGCTACACCTTC
CASSRQGPNYGYTF
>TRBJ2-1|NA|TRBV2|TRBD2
TGTGCCAGCAGCCGCGAGGCGACTAGCGGAACGGATGAGCAGTTCTTC
CASSREATSGTDEQFF
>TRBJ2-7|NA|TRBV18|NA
TGTGCCAGCTCACCACTGCCACACCGCTCTAGCTCCTACGAGCAGTACTTC
CASSPLPHRSSSYEQYF
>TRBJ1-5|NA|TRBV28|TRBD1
TGTGCCAGCAGTTTTGACAGGGGGTATCAGCCCCAGCATTTT
CASSFDRGYQPQHF
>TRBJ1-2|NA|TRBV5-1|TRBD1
TGCGCCAGCAGCTCGACAGGGGACTATGGCTACACCTTC
CASSSTGDYGYTF
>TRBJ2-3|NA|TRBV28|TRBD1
TGTGCCAGCAGTCCCGGACAGGGATTGGATACGCAGTATTTT
CASSPGQGLDTQYF
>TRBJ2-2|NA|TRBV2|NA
TGTGCCAGCCGGGATTTCGCGAACACCGGGGAGCTGTTTTTT
CASRDFANTGELFF
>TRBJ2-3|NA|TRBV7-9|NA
TGTGCCAGCAGGGGACTTGGGGCAGATACGCAGTATTTT
CASRGLGADTQYF
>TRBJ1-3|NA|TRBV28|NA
TGTGCCAGCTGGACGGGGGGGTCCGGAAACACCATATATTTT
CASWTGGSGNTIYF